The next 31 T cell receptor beta chains were all read from a single sample in a study of T cells in Graves' hyperthyroidism and ophthalmopathy. RNA transcripts served as the template for amplifying TCR beta CDR3 regions. The primer set for the first-round RT-PCR of the TCR CDR3 was HTBI. Via MiXCR, TCRdb re-called the multiplex PCR reads, giving one row per CDR3 protein. The table includes over 150,000 distinct CDR3 sequences, about a sixth detected once. The sample consisted of blood. Receptor source: a woman aged 45-60 years with Graves' hyperthyroidism.

This clonotype was observed a few times. Just one base apart from a much larger clone, this may be a read error. The CDR3 does not close with the conserved phenylalanine or tryptophan, likely indicating a read error. The gene calls are TRBV12-3 or TRBV12-4 and TRBJ2-5; D gene ambiguous. The CDR3 is 11 amino acids. Trimming took 3 bases from V and 4 from J, leaving 3 bases between them. The CDR3 spells CASSLLETQYL. CDR3 sequence (DNA): TGTGCCAGCAGTTTGTTAGAGACCCAGTACCTC.

Many counts were recorded for this clonotype. The chain has TRBV11-3 and TRBJ2-5; TRBD2 agrees at 13 bases. The V gene's germline CDR1 is SGHNT and CDR2 YENEEA. V shed 1 base, J shed 4 bases, and the junction held 0 bases outside the gene matches. CDR3 length equals 15 residues. The DNA of the CDR3 is TGTGCCAGCAGCTTAGGGACTAGCGGGAGAGAGACCCAGTACTTC. This sequence encodes CASSLGTSGRETQYF.

The V and J genes are TRBV11-2 and TRBJ2-7; a weak D match, TRBD1 (5 bases). This CDR3 is built from 12 residues. Germline V gives CDR1 SGHAT, CDR2 FQNNGV. Deletions cut 6 bases from V and 4 bases from J, with 10 bases between. The chain's CDR3 is CASRGPTYEQYF. The CDR3 DNA follows: TGTGCCAGCAGGGGGCCCACATACGAGCAGTACTTC.

Ten or more counts support this clonotype. The rearrangement links TRBV11-1 to TRBJ2-7, with 12 bases matching TRBD2. The CDR3 is made up of 15 amino acids. V lost 4 bases to trimming and J lost 5 bases; unmatched junction nucleotides: 6. From germline, CDR1 is SGHAT and CDR2 FQDESV (reference sequence). CDR3 nucleotides: TGTGCCAGCAGCTCCCTGACTAGCGGGAGAGACGAGCAGTACTTC. Encoded protein: CASSSLTSGRDEQYF.

This chain uses TRBV6-1 with TRBJ1-2; TRBD1 aligns across 7 bases. The CDR3 loop spans 13 amino acids. V was clipped by 5 bases and J by 6 bases; unmatched bases: 6. Germline CDR1 reads MNHNS; CDR2 reads SASEGT. In DNA form, the CDR3 reads TGTGCCAGCAGTAGACAGGGAATCGATGGCTACACCTTC. It is translated as CASSRQGIDGYTF.

This clonotype was detected only a few times. DNA for the CDR3: TGTGCCAGCAGCTTGGGACAGGGGGCACGAGAGACCCAGTACTTC. Amino acids: CASSLGQGARETQYF. The rearrangement links TRBV12-3 or TRBV12-4 to TRBJ2-5; TRBD1 aligns across 12 bases. J gave up 4 bases and V 6 bases, and 6 bases lay outside the gene matches. CDR3 length equals 15 residues.

This clonotype was recorded a few times. This chain uses TRBV6-5 with TRBJ2-7; tentatively, D is TRBD1 (6 bases). The CDR3 sequence is 17 residues long. Germline CDR1 is MNHEY and CDR2 is SVGAGI. Trimming removed 0 bases from V and 0 bases from J, with 15 bases in between. The CDR3 coding sequence is TGTGCCAGCAGTTACTCCTATCGGGACACCAGCTCCTACGAGCAGTACTTC. This translates into CASSYSYRDTSSYEQYF.

This clonotype occurred many times. V usage is TRBV10-3 and J usage is TRBJ1-1, with TRBD1 identical over 12 bases. Germline V gene sequence: CDR1 ENHRY, CDR2 SYGVKD. The V and J ends lost 0 bases and 3 bases, in that order; junction bases with no gene match: 11. The CDR3 loop spans 19 amino acids. As DNA, the CDR3 is TGTGCCATCAGTGAGTCATGGGACAGGGGGCTTCGTATAGACACTGAAGCTTTCTTT. It yields the protein CAISESWDRGLRIDTEAFF.

V usage is TRBV7-9 and J usage is TRBJ1-2; no reliable D call. Germline values: CDR1 SEHNR, CDR2 FQNEAQ (reference sequence). The V end lost 1 base, the J end lost 4 bases, and 16 bases lay between the germline ends. The length of the CDR3 is 16 residues. CDR3 in amino acids: CASSLDSGPIVYGYTF. The DNA of the CDR3 is TGTGCCAGCAGCTTAGATTCTGGGCCGATTGTCTATGGCTACACCTTC.

The table lists this clonotype with many counts. The gene calls are TRBV6-1 and TRBJ1-2, with 7 bases lining up with TRBD1. The V gene's germline CDR1 is MNHNS and CDR2 SASEGT. Trimming cost V 7 bases and J 7 bases; bases outside gene matches: 12. This CDR3 is built from 14 residues. The CDR3 nucleotides are TGTGCCAGCAAGGGAAAGACAGGGTTGGCTGGCTACACCTTC. It is translated as CASKGKTGLAGYTF.

J is TRBJ2-3 and V is TRBV11-2; D is possibly TRBD2 (6 bases). The CDR3 has 14 amino acids. Trimming removed 5 bases at V and 0 bases at J, with 9 bases between. Germline V gives CDR1 SGHAT, CDR2 FQNNGV. The CDR3 protein is CASSRDWSTDTQYF. In nucleotides, the CDR3 is TGTGCCAGCAGCAGGGACTGGAGCACAGATACGCAGTATTTT.

Only a few counts were recorded for this clonotype. It may be a read error: a sequence one base away is much more abundant. V usage is TRBV11-3 and J usage is TRBJ2-1; 11 nucleotides agree with TRBD2. V lost 5 bases, J lost 7 bases, and 10 bases stayed unmatched. The V gene's germline CDR1 is SGHNT and CDR2 YENEEA. This CDR3 is built from 16 residues. As DNA, the CDR3 is TGTGCCAGCAGCCCGCAGACTAGCGGGATCAGGAATGAGCAGTTCTTC. Residues: CASSPQTSGIRNEQFF.

This clonotype occurred many times. The chain carries TRBV6-1 and TRBJ2-1, with 12 bases aligning to TRBD2. V gave up 6 bases and J gave up 0 bases; unmatched junction bases: 6. Germline values: CDR1 MNHNS, CDR2 SASEGT. The CDR3 has 17 residues. The CDR3 protein is CASRRLAGDSSYNEQFF. Here the CDR3 DNA reads TGTGCCAGCAGGCGACTAGCGGGAGACTCCTCCTACAATGAGCAGTTCTTC.

This chain uses TRBV7-9 with TRBJ1-1; D uncertain. Germline CDR1 SEHNR, CDR2 FQNEAQ (reference sequence). This CDR3 is 15 amino acids long. V shed 2 bases and J shed 1 base, with 11 bases lying between them. CDR3 nucleotide sequence: TGTGCCAGCAGCTTAAAGGGTCTGAGGAACACTGAAGCTTTCTTT. Its translation is CASSLKGLRNTEAFF. The whole variable domain, remainder taken from reference TRBV7-9 and TRBJ1-1, is DTGVSQNPRHKITKRGQNVTFRCDPISEHNRLYWYRQTLGQGPEFLTYFQNEAQLEKSRLLSDRFSAERPKGSFSTLEIQRTEQGDSAMYLCASSLKGLRNTEAFFGQGTRLTVV.

This clonotype was counted ten times or more. The chain carries TRBV2 and TRBJ1-5, with D unclear. The CDR3 spans 14 residues. The germline gives CDR1 SNHLY, CDR2 FYNNEI. The V end lost 4 bases, the J end lost 0 bases, and 7 bases lay between the germline ends. The CDR3 region is CASSGSNSNQPQHF. CDR3 coding DNA: TGTGCCAGCAGTGGCAGTAATAGCAATCAGCCCCAGCATTTT.

This clonotype came up many times. The chain carries TRBV7-2 and TRBJ1-1; no firm D call. V was clipped by 6 bases and J by 1 base, with 12 bases between them. The CDR3 extends over 14 amino acids. Germline V gene sequence: CDR1 SGHTA, CDR2 FQGNSA. CDR3 in amino acids: CASRAGRWNTEAFF. As DNA, the CDR3 is TGTGCCAGCAGGGCCGGGCGATGGAACACTGAAGCTTTCTTT.

This clonotype was observed many times. V usage is TRBV2 and J usage is TRBJ2-7, with a possible D match to TRBD1 (5 bases). This CDR3 spans 13 amino acids. The germline V gene encodes CDR1 SNHLY and CDR2 FYNNEI. V lost 6 bases to trimming and J lost 7 bases, with 16 bases between them. DNA for the CDR3: TGTGCCAGCAGGTATCAGGGTCGTCGTGAGCAGTACTTC. This codes for CASRYQGRREQYF.

Ten or more counts support this clonotype. This chain links TRBV6-1 with TRBJ1-5; D possibly corresponds to TRBD1 (5 bases). Trimming took 3 bases from V and 5 from J, leaving 11 bases between them. Germline CDR1 is MNHNS and CDR2 is SASEGT. This CDR3 spans 14 amino acids. The CDR3 region has the DNA TGTGCCAGCAGTGAGGGGTGGGGGGATCAGCCCCAGCATTTT. Translation gives CASSEGWGDQPQHF.

This clonotype was detected a few times. The chain links TRBV12-5 to TRBJ1-5; TRBD1 might be the D (5 bases). V lost 3 bases and J 3 bases, leaving 6 bases between the germline ends. Germline lookup yields CDR1 LGHNT and CDR2 FRNRAP. The CDR3 covers 13 residues. CDR3 loop: CASGLGHNQPQHF. Here the CDR3 DNA reads TGTGCTAGTGGTTTAGGACACAATCAGCCCCAGCATTTT.

The V call is TRBV25-1, the J call TRBJ2-3, with TRBD1 matching 11 bases. The germline gives CDR1 MGHDK, CDR2 SYGVNS. There are 16 residues in the CDR3. The J segment lost 5 bases and the V segment lost 4 bases, leaving 8 bases of the junction unmatched. The CDR3 DNA reads TGTGCCAGCAGTGGCCGGACAGGGGGCTTCGGAGATACGCAGTATTTT. This codes for CASSGRTGGFGDTQYF.

Many counts were recorded for this clonotype. The chain joins TRBV6-1 to TRBJ1-5; TRBD1 matches at 7 bases. There are 15 residues in the CDR3. The V and J ends lost 6 bases and 0 bases, in that order; junction bases with no gene match: 5. CDR1 and CDR2 from the germline V gene are MNHNS and SASEGT. The CDR3 nucleotides are TGTGCCAGCAGACCTACAGGGGTTAGCAATCAGCCCCAGCATTTT. Encoded protein: CASRPTGVSNQPQHF.

This clonotype showed up just a few times. The rearrangement joins TRBV6-1 to TRBJ1-2; the D gene is possibly TRBD1 (6 bases). This CDR3 is built from 16 residues. V gave up 5 bases and J gave up 0 bases, with 16 bases separating them. Germline CDR1 reads MNHNS; CDR2 reads SASEGT. CDR3 DNA sequence: TGTGCCAGCAGTCCCCTGAATACAGGGCCTAACTATGGCTACACCTTC. Protein: CASSPLNTGPNYGYTF.

V gene TRBV20-1 combines with J gene TRBJ2-2; 9 bases align to TRBD2. CDR1 and CDR2 from the germline V gene are DFQATT and SNEGSKA (reference sequence). The length of the CDR3 is 15 residues. J lost 1 base, V lost 5 bases, and 5 bases had no gene match. CDR3 residues: CSAHTLAGNTGELFF. The CDR3 DNA is TGCAGTGCTCACACACTAGCGGGGAACACCGGGGAGCTGTTTTTT.

This clonotype turned up a few times. The V and J genes are TRBV20-1 and TRBJ2-1; 14 bases fit TRBD2. The ends lost 0 bases at V and 7 bases at J; junction bases unmatched: 17. The germline V gene has CDR1 DFQATT and CDR2 SNEGSKA (reference sequence). CDR3 length: 20 residues. The CDR3 nucleotides are TGCAGTGCTAGAGACCCCCTGGGACTAGCGGGGGTAACACATCAAAATGAGCAGTTCTTC. Protein sequence: CSARDPLGLAGVTHQNEQFF.

This clonotype was observed many times. The chain combines TRBV27 with TRBJ1-1; D might be TRBD1 (5 bases). The ends were cut back, 8 bases at V and 3 bases at J, with 10 bases in the middle. CDR1 and CDR2 (germline): MNHEY, SMNVEV (reference sequence). The CDR3 is 12 amino acids. CDR3 amino acids: CASSDSDTEAFF. DNA of the CDR3: TGTGCCAGCTCAGACAGCGACACTGAAGCTTTCTTT.

The chain is built from TRBV20-1 and TRBJ1-5; D perhaps matches TRBD1 (6 bases). CDR3 size: 16 residues. Trimming removed 5 bases at V and 3 bases at J, with 20 bases between. In germline, CDR1 is DFQATT, CDR2 SNEGSKA (reference sequence). The CDR3 region is CSAVSRGGIHNQPQHF. The CDR3 DNA reads as TGCAGTGCTGTATCTAGGGGGGGGATCCACAATCAGCCCCAGCATTTT.

In this sample, this clonotype turned up many times. The chain carries TRBV7-8 and TRBJ2-7, with TRBD1 identical over 8 bases. In germline, CDR1 is SGHVS, CDR2 FQNEAQ. The V and J ends lost 5 bases and 4 bases, in that order; junction bases with no gene match: 7. This CDR3 contains 14 residues. CDR3: CASSVRQGPYEQYF. The CDR3 DNA is TGTGCCAGCAGCGTTCGACAGGGGCCGTACGAGCAGTACTTC.

This clonotype was detected ten times or more. The chain links TRBV19 to TRBJ1-2, with D possibly TRBD1 on 5 matching bases. The V and J ends lost 6 bases and 9 bases respectively, with 14 bases between them. CDR1 and CDR2 from the germline V gene are LNHDA and SQIVND (reference sequence). This CDR3 is built from 12 residues. This CDR3 reads CASSPGLKSYTF. The CDR3 nucleotides read TGTGCCAGTAGCCCAGGGTTAAAGAGCTACACCTTC.

This clonotype was detected many times. The V and J genes are TRBV28 and TRBJ1-2; 9 nucleotides agree with TRBD1. V dropped 6 bases and J dropped 4; count of bases not matched to a gene: 9. The CDR3 has 15 amino acids. CDR1 and CDR2 from the germline V gene are MDHEN and SYDVKM. Here the CDR3 reads CASRHLGQGPYGYTF. CDR3 bases: TGTGCCAGCAGACACTTGGGACAGGGCCCCTATGGCTACACCTTC.

This sequence joins TRBV29-1 and TRBJ2-7; 8 nucleotides agree with TRBD1. Germline CDR1 reads SQVTM; CDR2 reads ANQGSEA. V shed 6 bases and J 1 base; nucleotides not matched to a gene: 14. CDR3 length equals 16 residues. The CDR3 spells CSVAPEDRAISYEQYF. For the CDR3, the DNA is TGCAGCGTCGCCCCCGAGGACAGGGCGATATCCTACGAGCAGTACTTC.

In this sample, this clonotype turned up many times. The chain carries TRBV6-5 and TRBJ2-7; possibly TRBD1 for D (7 bases). Germline lookup yields CDR1 MNHEY and CDR2 SVGAGI. V shed 2 bases and J shed 6 bases, with 11 bases lying between them. The CDR3 runs to 13 residues. The CDR3 protein is CASSYRQGGEQYF. CDR3 DNA: TGTGCCAGCAGTTACCGGCAGGGGGGCGAGCAGTACTTC.